This T cell receptor (beta chain) was observed in a study of post-analysis software for immune sequencing data. TCR beta cDNA libraries had unique molecular identifiers. Starting from approximately 1 to 10 million T cells, the study yielded hundreds of thousands of cDNA molecules. TCRdb re-analysed the PCR reads in MiXCR, keeping a single row per CDR3 protein. The table includes more than 450,000 distinct CDR3 sequences, around 47% detected once. Notes on the study in general: About five TRBV segments, including TRBV5-6, TRBV5-1 and TRBV20-1, were more frequent in patients than controls. Comparison with controls showed significantly lower normalized Chao1 diversity in multiple sclerosis patients.

With V trimmed by 5 bases and J by 4 bases, 7 bases remained unmatched. This CDR3 region has 15 residues. With respect to this clonotype: Antigen unknown.

The chain is built from TRBV12-3 or TRBV12-4 and TRBJ1-2, with 10 bases identical to TRBD1. Sequencing was done on a sample of blood. The receptor's source is a girl under 18 with multiple sclerosis. CDR3 bases: TGTGCCAGCAGTGGACCGGGACAGGGGAGCTATGGCTACACCTTC. This codes for CASSGPGQGSYGYTF.